This is a list of T cell receptor beta chains from one sample in a study of memory CD4+ T cells and cytomegalovirus serostatus. Sequencing used immunoSEQ multiplex PCR; TCRdb keeps in-frame clones, though not all of them. The sample has roughly 50,000 clones; under 90% are singletons. The source material was memory CD4+ T cells from blood. These receptor sequences come from an adult in good health and CMV-seronegative. Some clones in this sample may be carry-over from other donors' samples. Both conserved end residues are part of each CDR3. The order of the fields is V gene, J gene, CDR3 protein.

TRBV12-5	TRBJ2-1	CASGLVIGSGVYNEQFF
TRBV9	TRBJ2-5	CASSPRLAGDETQYF
TRBV9	TRBJ2-1	CASSPLVGDNEQFF
TRBV18	TRBJ2-7	CASSPGPAPYEQYF
TRBV30	TRBJ1-5	CAWSAHSNQPQHF
TRBV6-1	TRBJ1-2	CASSVGRFLNYGYTF
TRBV19	TRBJ1-5	CASSPLQVRSSQHF
TRBV2	TRBJ1-5	CASSEERASYQPQHF
TRBV29-1	TRBJ2-3	CSVRDSTDTQYF
TRBV5-6	TRBJ1-5	CASSPGGVQPQHF
TRBV28	TRBJ2-2	CASNLPGGETGELFF
TRBV6-5	TRBJ2-7	CAMMTGVYEQYF
TRBV7-9	TRBJ1-4	CASSLGAGPANEKLFF
TRBV11-2	TRBJ1-1	CASSSPLNTEAFF
TRBV2	TRBJ2-7	CASSVGQGVYEQYF
TRBV19	TRBJ1-2	CASSIDLGPSYGYTF
TRBV4-1	TRBJ1-1	CASRQDRDTEAFF
TRBV7-2	TRBJ1-1	CASSLVRGTEAFF
TRBV7-2	TRBJ2-7	CASSTMTSGSRLGEQYF
TRBV27	TRBJ1-1	CASSLSAGGSTEAFF
TRBV7-2	TRBJ2-5	CASSLDPGGGETQYF
TRBV2	TRBJ1-5	CASSPRVSVQPQHF
TRBV6-1	TRBJ2-5	CASRDGTIIQETQYF
TRBV10-1	TRBJ2-3	CASSESNNSGRTDTQYF
TRBV18	TRBJ2-1	CASSPGGSRSNEQFF
TRBV20-1	TRBJ2-3	CSARRTDTQYF
TRBV9	TRBJ1-5	CASSVAEHSNQPQHF
TRBV28	TRBJ2-1	CASSLPGTNYNEQFF
TRBV7-4	TRBJ1-4	CASSLGGRREIPAEKLFF
TRBV7-2	TRBJ2-5	CASSLARVAGALDEETQYF
TRBV9	TRBJ1-6	CASSARVGNSPLHF
TRBV4-2	TRBJ1-2	CASSPPKLGYLGYGYTF
TRBV29-1	TRBJ1-2	CSVERSGAGYTF
TRBV19	TRBJ1-2	CASNPGQGYGYTF
TRBV27	TRBJ1-1	CASSLFPGLSPNTEAFF
TRBV5-1	TRBJ2-5	CASSLIPSGGQETQYF
TRBV7-3	TRBJ1-1	CASSLRAVNTEAFF
TRBV19	TRBJ1-1	CASSIGTGSAEAFF
TRBV27	TRBJ2-7	CASRISGRASEQYF
TRBV2	TRBJ2-1	CASSPLAEQFF
TRBV5-1	TRBJ2-2	CASSDLGAGELFF
TRBV7-3	TRBJ2-1	CASSLNKGYGEQFF
TRBV30	TRBJ1-5	CAWSADSNQPQHF
TRBV6-1	TRBJ1-1	CASSVSQNTEAFF
TRBV5-1	TRBJ1-2	CASSLDNRGQGYTF
TRBV5-4	TRBJ1-3	CASSQGSGSTIYF